These T cell receptor beta chains were read from a single sample in a study of CD8 T cells in Susac syndrome. TCRdb processed the immunoSEQ multiplex PCR reads anew with MiXCR; each CDR3 protein has one entry. The table has 120,000 to 150,000 distinct CDR3 sequences, roughly 94% seen once. The sequenced sample was CD4+ T cells from PBMCs. These receptors were collected from a human donor in good health. Each CDR3 is given with its conserved first and last residue. D genes are given only for firm matches. Rows give clone size only sometimes, using once, few, many, or a class for an expanded clone.

cdr3_nt	cdr3_aa	d_call	v_call	j_call	clone_size
TGTGCCAGCAGCTTTTGGGAGAACACCGGGGAGCTGTTTTTT	CASSFWENTGELFF	NA	TRBV5-5	TRBJ2-2	NA
TGTGCCAGCAGTTACGGGGCCTCCTACGAGCAGTACTTC	CASSYGASYEQYF	NA	TRBV27	TRBJ2-7	NA
TGCAGTGCGCCCCGCGGGGGGGCACGGGGCTACACCTTC	CSAPRGGARGYTF	NA	TRBV20-1	TRBJ1-2	NA
TGCAGTGCCACCCCGGGACAGGGCGATAACATTCAGTACTTC	CSATPGQGDNIQYF	TRBD1	TRBV20-1	TRBJ2-4	NA
TGTGCCAGCAGCCAAGATCTAGCTACCTACAATGAGCAGTTCTTC	CASSQDLATYNEQFF	NA	TRBV3-1	TRBJ2-1	once
TGTGCCAGCAACACATATAGCAATCAGCCCCAGCATTTT	CASNTYSNQPQHF	NA	TRBV2	TRBJ1-5	NA
TGCGCCAGCAGCACCCAGGGGGCGGACACTGAAGCTTTCTTT	CASSTQGADTEAFF	TRBD1	TRBV5-1	TRBJ1-1	once
TGTGCCAGCAGTGATCGGACAAGGGTAGGCACCGGGGAGCTGTTTTTT	CASSDRTRVGTGELFF	NA	TRBV28	TRBJ2-2	NA
TGCAGTGCGAGTCTCGTTAGCGGGAGGGCCGGGGAGCAGTACTTC	CSASLVSGRAGEQYF	TRBD2	TRBV20-1	TRBJ2-7	NA
TGTGCCAGCAGTTCCTGGACCCTCACCTCCTACGAGCAGTACTTC	CASSSWTLTSYEQYF	NA	TRBV6-2/TRBV6-3	TRBJ2-7	NA
TGTGCCAGCAGCTACGGGACCCTGAACACTGAAGCTTTCTTT	CASSYGTLNTEAFF	NA	TRBV7-3	TRBJ1-1	NA
TGTGCCAGCAGCCGCCGACTAGCCTCCTACAATGAGCAGTTCTTC	CASSRRLASYNEQFF	TRBD2	TRBV28	TRBJ2-1	NA
TGCAGTGCTAGAGAACCTAGCGGACCGACCCAGTACTTC	CSAREPSGPTQYF	TRBD2	TRBV20-1	TRBJ2-5	once
TGTGCCACCAGTGATACCGGGACAGCCACCGGGGAGCTGTTTTTT	CATSDTGTATGELFF	TRBD1	TRBV24-1	TRBJ2-2	NA
TGTGCCTGGAGTGTAGTAGGTTACTCTGGGGCCAACGTCCTGACTTTC	CAWSVVGYSGANVLTF	NA	TRBV30	TRBJ2-6	NA
TGTGCCAGCAGAAGATGGACAGGAGGCTTTGGAAACACCATATATTTT	CASRRWTGGFGNTIYF	TRBD1	TRBV12-3/TRBV12-4	TRBJ1-3	NA